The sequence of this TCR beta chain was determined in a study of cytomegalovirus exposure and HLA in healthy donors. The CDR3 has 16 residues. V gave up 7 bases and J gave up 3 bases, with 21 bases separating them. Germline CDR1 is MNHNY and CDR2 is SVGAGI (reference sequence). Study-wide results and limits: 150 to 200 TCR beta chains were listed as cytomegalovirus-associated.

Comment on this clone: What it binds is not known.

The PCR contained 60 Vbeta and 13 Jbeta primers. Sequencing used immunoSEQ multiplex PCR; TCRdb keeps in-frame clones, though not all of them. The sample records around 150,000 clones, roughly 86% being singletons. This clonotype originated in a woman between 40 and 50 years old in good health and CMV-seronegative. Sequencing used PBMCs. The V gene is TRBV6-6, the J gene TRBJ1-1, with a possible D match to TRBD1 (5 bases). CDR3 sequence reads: CASTRGGAKGHTEAFF. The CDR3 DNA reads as TGTGCCAGCACTCGCGGCGGCGCGAAGGGGCACACTGAAGCTTTCTTT.